This T cell receptor beta chain was recorded in a study of cytomegalovirus exposure and HLA in healthy donors (dated by TCRdb to about 2017). For context, the study as a whole: An earlier analysis of under 600 of the donors reported 276 Gb of sequence data and some 120 million unique TCR beta sequences from some 180 million T cells. An early release covering roughly 580 HLA-typed donors comprised roughly 300 gigabases of sequencing data and about 90 million unique TCR sequences. Of the 398 genotyped donors, 65% to 90% fell in the genetic ancestry cluster associated with self-reported Caucasian donors. The study aimed to test whether cataloging public T cell receptors could reveal signatures of past pathogen exposure. The T cell repertoires of some 670 subjects were profiled by immunosequencing and related to cytomegalovirus serostatus. A separate validation cohort of over 95 different subjects was used in addition to the roughly 700-subject first cohort. The study combined high-throughput TCR immunosequencing, statistical association of individual TCRs with disease status, and machine learning to predict cytomegalovirus infection status. To study patterns of TCR occurrence, a later analysis re-analyzed previously published TCR beta repertoires from 666 donors and added high-resolution HLA genotyping. In the later analysis, no new phenotypic data were used to find candidate immune exposures; instead, reliance was placed on TCR beta sequences and their occurrence across donors. An earlier analysis of approximately 630 of the donors applied high-throughput TCR beta sequencing to assess whether each TCR beta V gene segment acted as functional or pseudogenic. Donor age, sex, ethnicity and CMV serostatus were compiled alongside the repertoire data. Genome-wide SNP genotypes for about 65% of the 666 donors were used in a later genetic analysis, which treated that subset as a discovery cohort. All discovery cohort repertoires had been generated using a single sequencing platform. HLA typing included class I and class II loci at four-digit resolution. The number of typed donors differed by locus: about 620-630 for A, B, C, DRB1 and DQB1; some 540 for DQA1; some 610 for DPA1; and roughly 490 for DPB1. Because of strong linkage in the cohort, a handful of DR-DQ haplotypes were treated as single units for association and clustering. Among 300 to 450 genotyped donors of the cohort, an average of 235,054 unique TCR beta nucleotide sequences were sequenced per donor, roughly a sixth of them non-productive. Study-wide conclusions, independent of this receptor: Three of the identified cytomegalovirus-associated TCR beta chains were confirmed in vitro to be specific for cytomegalovirus antigens. Compared with equally common non-associated chains, HLA-associated TCR beta chains in a later analysis were more clonally expanded and had lower generation probabilities. A further reported finding was that TCR beta sequences accurately predicted the HLA-A and HLA-B alleles for most subjects in the first cohort. An earlier analysis of around 600 of the donors showed that most TCR beta V segments appeared in productive rearrangements either about 87% or about 30% of the time, which broadly matched IMGT annotations. The authors suggested that the approach could potentially be extended to other disease states and immunological phenotypes. The classifier was reported to diagnose cytomegalovirus status with high specificity and sensitivity in both the original cohort and the validation cohort. Some IMGT-functional V segments, including TRBV6-2 and TRBV6-3, could not be told apart with the 87-base-pair reads, so those segments were excluded. When HLA alleles, especially DR and DQ, strongly co-occurred, TCR associations were difficult to assign to individual alleles. This cohort had only TCR beta chains sequenced, and the lack of alpha or paired-chain data limited which features could be detected. Correlated functional status among segregating V segments might reflect linkage disequilibrium, but an unknown experimental factor could not be ruled out. Presence/absence analyses assumed roughly uniform sequencing depth across donors, an assumption that may not hold. The study gave a list of over 150 TCR beta chains associated with cytomegalovirus. In a later analysis, most CMV-associated TCR beta chains were found to appear HLA-restricted, with HLA associations seemingly driven largely by CMV exposure. In a later analysis, about 17,000 TCR beta sequences were associated with specific HLA alleles at a false discovery rate of 0.05. Because HLA typing was missing for some donors at each locus, association tests included only the typed subset. For the cohort, immune exposure information was limited to CMV serostatus. Compared with the roughly 670-donor mean, donors in an Asian-associated ancestry cluster had fewer N-insertions in productive TCRs, according to a later genetic analysis. The sequencing pipeline was judged likely to have produced a cluster of highly shared sequence variants as a technical artifact. In a later analysis, the rate of TCR association differed among HLA loci, with DRB1 alleles having the most associated TCRs and HLA-C alleles having the fewest. Because counts were too low, roughly 17 rarely observed V segments, including chromosome 9 orphons, were left out of the earlier analysis of about 620 of the donors. Across donors, most TCR sequences were observed very rarely, whereas some public TCRs were present in many individuals. V-gene and J-gene trimming of TCR beta chains was associated with a missense DCLRE1C variant in a later genetic analysis, and the association was replicated in an independent cohort. Several of the top co-occurrence clusters appeared to be linked to parvovirus B19, influenza, CMV and Epstein-Barr virus, according to a later analysis.

As encoded in the germline V gene, CDR1 is MGHRA while CDR2 is YSYEKL. The CDR3 numbers 22 residues from cysteine through phenylalanine. CDR3 DNA only is kept here, 66 bases in frame from base 1. Trimming accounts for 3 bases at V and 0 bases at J, while the number of junction bases matched to no gene is 20. In regard to this clone: There is no known antigen for this receptor. Qualities for individual bases were not recorded, and no much larger clone is one base off.

The library came from the immunoSEQ multiplex PCR assay. For the multiplex PCR, a mixture combining 60 forward primers for TCR Vbeta segments and 13 reverse primers for TCR Jbeta segments was used. The CDR3 region of rearranged TCR beta genes was amplified from genomic DNA by a multiplex PCR assay. The Illumina HiSeq System was used to sequence the amplified TCR beta libraries as 87-base-pair reads. On the study's bioinformatics: In a later analysis, 80 million or so unique TCR beta chains were counted across the approximately 670 repertoires, and around 10 million of these chains were shared by at least two donors. To remove PCR and sequencing errors, raw reads were error-corrected and collapsed into unique sequences using a nearest-neighbor algorithm that merged closely related sequences. V, D and J gene segments were assigned by aligning CDR3 sequences to IMGT reference sequences. For a sequence to be retained, a match of at least six nucleotides to both a V gene segment and a J gene segment was required. Rearrangements were called productive when the CDR3 lacked stop codons and stayed in frame with V and J; all others were non-productive. CDR3 was defined by IMGT convention, running from the second conserved V-encoded cysteine to the conserved J-encoded phenylalanine. The earlier analysis of 500 to 600 of the donors excluded sequences that lacked an unambiguous match to a single V gene segment. An earlier analysis of a few hundred of the donors called V segments functional above 56.7% productive rearrangements and segregating when the between-donor standard deviation exceeded 5%. A statistical classification framework was built for diagnosing cytomegalovirus status from the catalog of TCR beta chain sequences. In a later analysis, TCR nucleotide sequences were compared against IMGT/GENE-DB human TR gene sequences so that V and J genes could be assigned. In a later analysis, CDR3 sequences and most-parsimonious VDJ recombination scenarios were assigned using the TCRdist pipeline. In a later analysis, each TCR beta chain was defined by its CDR3 amino acid sequence together with its V-gene family, and reads without a unique V-gene family were excluded. In a later analysis, 550 to 650 highly shared, low-generation-probability nucleotide sequences were removed to address suspected cross-contamination and a sequencing artifact. In a later analysis, a clonal expansion index was calculated for each public chain from normalized within-repertoire ranks of inferred template counts. A later analysis computed generation probabilities with a VDJ recombination model fitted to out-of-frame rearrangements, and checked the results against IGoR. Hypergeometric tests were used in a later analysis to score TCR-TCR, TCR-HLA and TCR-CMV co-occurrence, with a repertoire-size bias correction applied to the TCR pairs. A later analysis estimated false discovery rates by permuting HLA or CMV assignments 20 times. In a later analysis, co-occurring TCRs were grouped using DBSCAN, with TCRdist sequence similarity added in when clustering inside HLA-allele-positive subsets. Repertoires with fewer than 30,000 or more than 120,000 public chains were left out of co-occurrence clustering, as were several repertoires with anomalous nucleotide sharing. TCRdb obtained this table from immuneACCESS and retained in-frame rearrangements with V and J assigned. These tables miss some clones; where compared with another copy, unresolved V genes account for less than half of the shortfall, and the remainder is unexplained. V and J calls and clone size come straight from that table; D and trimming were deduced from the DNA. A total of 55,000 to 80,000 clones appear in this sample, 68% of them only once. Together, the top ten hold 2% to 2.5% of the sample.

The cohort consisted of approximately 690 healthy bone marrow donors. Cohort members were all nominally healthy when sampled, although unrecorded immune exposures were likely present. The donor tested CMV seronegative, placing the donor among the 350 or so seronegative members of the cohort. Every donor gave a peripheral blood sample, and the peripheral blood mononuclear cells from that sample were used for TCR beta sequencing. Genomic DNA was extracted from the blood cell samples with the Qiagen DNeasy Blood Extraction Kit. This receptor was taken from a woman between 25 and 40 years old in good health and CMV-seronegative. The source material was PBMCs. The chain is made from TRBV4-1 and TRBJ1-6, with 7 bases matching TRBD1. The CDR3 region has the sequence CASSQIMWARDSAFSYNSPLHF. The sequenced DNA is TGCGCCAGCAGCCAGATTATGTGGGCCCGGGACAGTGCATTCTCCTATAATTCACCCCTCCACTTT.